What follows are 10 T cell receptor beta chains derived from one specimen sequenced in a study of PD-1 blockade in classical Hodgkin lymphoma. Profiled with immunoSEQ multiplex PCR; TCRdb holds only in-frame clones, not every one. Among tens of thousands of clones listed, about 83% were seen once. Every single patient, without exception, relapsed after autologous stem cell transplantation, and brentuximab vedotin exposure varied. Researchers report purifying CD4+ T cells from thawed PBMCs by magnetic negative selection. The sequences come from CD4+ T cells from blood, collected at baseline. These receptor sequences come from a human donor with classical Hodgkin lymphoma.

This clone has only a few counts. The J gene is TRBJ1-2, the V gene TRBV30; D gene unclear. Germline V CDR1 and CDR2: GTSNPN, SVGIG (reference sequence). The CDR3 covers 13 residues. Deletions cut 2 bases from V and 2 bases from J, with 9 bases between. The CDR3 region is CAWSLEGNYGYTF. DNA of the CDR3: TGTGCCTGGAGTCTCGAAGGAAACTATGGCTACACCTTC. The full variable domain, its missing parts supplied by reference TRBV30 and TRBJ1-2, is SQTIHQWPATLVQPVGSPLSLECTVEGTSNPNLYWYRQAAGRGLQLLFYSVGIGQISSEVPQNLSASRPQDRQFILSSKKLLLSDSGFYLCAWSLEGNYGYTFGSGTRLTVV.

This chain links TRBV30 with TRBJ1-1; D is perhaps TRBD1 (6 bases). Germline lookup yields CDR1 GTSNPN and CDR2 SVGIG (reference sequence). CDR3 length: 10 residues. The ends were cut back, 8 bases at V and 11 bases at J, with 15 bases in the middle. The chain's CDR3 is CAGSTGEAFF. CDR3 nucleotide sequence: TGTGCCGGCTCGACAGGAGAGGCTTTCTTT. The whole variable domain, filled in from reference TRBV30 and TRBJ1-1, reads SQTIHQWPATLVQPVGSPLSLECTVEGTSNPNLYWYRQAAGRGLQLLFYSVGIGQISSEVPQNLSASRPQDRQFILSSKKLLLSDSGFYLCAGSTGEAFFGQGTRLTVV.

The V call is TRBV15, the J call TRBJ1-3; tentative D call: TRBD1 (6 bases). Germline V gives CDR1 LNHNV, CDR2 YYDKDF (reference sequence). The CDR3 sequence is 21 residues long. V dropped 0 bases and J dropped 1 base, with 25 bases sitting between them. The CDR3 here is CATSRDRGGFSWFLSGNTIYF. The DNA of the CDR3 is TGTGCCACCAGCAGAGACAGGGGTGGTTTTTCTTGGTTTTTGTCTGGAAACACCATATATTTT.

This clone was seen more than once but under ten times. This chain uses TRBV6-5 with TRBJ1-2, with TRBD1 as a possible D gene (6 bases). V lost 2 bases and J 5 bases, leaving 9 bases between the germline ends. Looked up from germline, CDR1 is MNHEY and CDR2 is SVGAGI. There are 13 residues in the CDR3. Written as DNA, the CDR3 is TGTGCCAGCAGTTACGGGACACCGTATGGCTACACCTTC. Encoded protein: CASSYGTPYGYTF.

The chain couples TRBV18 to TRBJ1-2; TRBD1 aligns across 7 bases. V shed 3 bases, J shed 2 bases, and the junction held 6 bases outside the gene matches. This CDR3 region has 15 residues. Germline lookup yields CDR1 KGHSH and CDR2 LQKENI. The CDR3 protein is CASSPGQAGNYGYTF. As DNA, the CDR3 is TGTGCCAGCTCACCTGGACAGGCGGGAAACTATGGCTACACCTTC. Full variable domain (outside the CDR3, taken from reference TRBV18 and TRBJ1-2): NAGVMQNPRHLVRRRGQEARLRCSPMKGHSHVYWYRQLPEEGLKFMVYLQKENIIDESGMPKERFSAEFPKEGPSILRIQQVVRGDSAAYFCASSPGQAGNYGYTFGSGTRLTVV.

The chain combines TRBV5-1 with TRBJ1-1; D remains unclear. CDR3 length: 13 amino acids. Germline loops: CDR1 SGHRS, CDR2 YFSETQ. The germline V and J ends were trimmed by 0 bases and 11 bases, with 14 bases remaining between them. Here the CDR3 DNA reads TGCGCCAGCAGCTTGGCCGCCCGAGGAGAGGCTTTCTTT. It translates to CASSLAARGEAFF.

This clone has just a few counts. J is TRBJ1-2 and V is TRBV11-2; unclear D gene. V was pared by 5 bases and J by 2 bases, with 6 bases between. The V gene's germline CDR1 is SGHAT and CDR2 FQNNGV. The CDR3 loop spans 12 amino acids. This CDR3 reads CASSHPNYGYTF. DNA of the CDR3: TGTGCCAGCAGCCACCCCAACTATGGCTACACCTTC.

V gene TRBV5-4 combines with J gene TRBJ1-1; D gene uncertain. V lost 2 bases and J lost 6, with 14 bases in between. The CDR3 covers 14 residues. The V gene's germline CDR1 is SGHNT and CDR2 YYREEE (reference sequence). The DNA of the CDR3 is TGTGCCAGCAGCTTAACGGTCGGCGCGGCTGAAGCTTTCTTT. Translation gives CASSLTVGAAEAFF.

V gene TRBV28 combines with J gene TRBJ1-4; D possibly corresponds to TRBD1 (6 bases). CDR3 length equals 16 residues. V was cut by 7 bases and J by 1 base, with 16 bases left in between. Germline V CDR1 and CDR2: MDHEN, SYDVKM. CDR3 nucleotides: TGTGCCAGCACGCCGGGGGGCGCCTTAACTAATGAAAAACTGTTTTTT. Protein: CASTPGGALTNEKLFF.

The chain joins TRBV5-1 to TRBJ2-1; 9 positions match TRBD1. V shed 4 bases and J 8 bases; nucleotides not matched to a gene: 7. Germline loops: CDR1 SGHRS, CDR2 YFSETQ. This CDR3 is built from 14 residues. DNA of the CDR3: TGCGCCAGCAGCCGGGACAGGGTAGGGGATGAGCAGTTCTTC. As protein: CASSRDRVGDEQFF. Based on the CDR3 plus reference TRBV5-1 and TRBJ2-1, the full variable domain is KAGVTQTPRYLIKTRGQQVTLSCSPISGHRSVSWYQQTPGQGLQFLFEYFSETQRNKGNFPGRFSGRQFSNSRSEMNVSTLELGDSALYLCASSRDRVGDEQFFGPGTRLTVL.